This TCR beta chain originates from a study of early T cells in non-severe SARS-CoV-2 infection. Study summary: Sequencing targeted bulk RNA from unsorted whole blood, leaving chains unpaired.

J lost 3 bases, V lost 9 bases, and 3 bases had no gene match. CDR3 size: 14 residues. Germline CDR1 reads WSHSY; CDR2 reads SAAADI. Individual cDNA molecules were tagged with unique molecular identifiers. A single record per CDR3 protein comes from TCRdb applying MiXCR to the 5' RACE reads. The data contain approximately 80,000 distinct CDR3 sequences, about 11% of them singletons. The receptor was isolated from an adult who was a healthcare worker with PCR-confirmed SARS-CoV-2 infection or an uninfected control (not recorded which). V usage is TRBV10-2 and J usage is TRBJ2-2, with TRBD2 matching 11 bases. The source was whole blood, collected at baseline. The CDR3 spells CASASGGHTGELFF. In nucleotides, the CDR3 is TGCGCCAGTGCTAGCGGGGGGCACACCGGGGAGCTGTTTTTT.